This entry features one T cell receptor (beta chain) sequence. This CDR3 comprises 16 residues. CDR1 is SQVTM, CDR2 ANQGSEA, per germline. V trimming: 0 bases; J trimming: 1 base; junction bases outside the gene matches: 6. The sample belongs to a study of blood T cell repertoires in COVID-19. The assay was immunoSEQ multiplex PCR, and TCRdb's table has in-frame clones only and misses some. Found here are some 310,000 clones, almost 90% of them singletons; the top ten hold approximately 2.9%. The sequenced sample consisted of peripheral blood. The chain uses TRBV29-1 and TRBJ2-1; 7 nucleotides line up with TRBD1. This sequence originates from a woman aged 25 to 39 with COVID-19, enrolled during active disease. The CDR3 sequence is CSVEDTDRNSYNEQFF. CDR3 coding DNA: TGCAGCGTTGAAGATACGGACAGGAATTCCTACAATGAGCAGTTCTTC.